A selection of T cell receptor beta chains follows, all from one sample in a study of T cells in tumors after PD-1 blockade. Clones were read by immunoSEQ multiplex PCR, and TCRdb kept only the in-frame ones, dropping some. The sample includes about 33,000 clones, just under 80% of them seen just once. The sequenced sample was PBMCs, obtained before anti-PD-1 treatment. These receptors all come from a human donor with basal cell carcinoma. The conserved cysteine and the conserved F or W are not part of the CDR3 here. Fields, in order: CDR3 protein, J gene, D gene, clone size, V gene. The D gene is left open where the match is weak. Rows give clone size only sometimes, using once, few, many, or a class for an expanded clone.

CDR3: ASSRSSGELF
J: TRBJ2-2
D: -
size: few
V: TRBV6-2/TRBV6-3

CDR3: ASSLRQLSGANVLT
J: TRBJ2-6
D: -
size: -
V: TRBV7-2

CDR3: ASSKDGKGDEQY
J: TRBJ2-7
D: -
size: -
V: TRBV21-1

CDR3: ATGGSFFSDTQY
J: TRBJ2-3
D: -
size: -
V: TRBV24-1

CDR3: ASSLARATNTEAF
J: TRBJ1-1
D: -
size: -
V: TRBV11-3

CDR3: ASSLLAGSTGELF
J: TRBJ2-2
D: TRBD2
size: -
V: TRBV19

CDR3: SVEDGAYTQY
J: TRBJ2-3
D: -
size: -
V: TRBV29-1

CDR3: ASSPQTGVSEAF
J: TRBJ1-1
D: TRBD1
size: -
V: TRBV9

CDR3: SAYRPYEQY
J: TRBJ2-7
D: -
size: -
V: TRBV20-1

CDR3: ATSRQRERGGDTQY
J: TRBJ2-3
D: -
size: -
V: TRBV15

CDR3: ASSQGDLASGGGQY
J: TRBJ2-7
D: TRBD2
size: -
V: TRBV3-1/TRBV3-2

CDR3: ASSLVGRGLF
J: TRBJ1-4
D: -
size: -
V: TRBV11-3

CDR3: ASSVRLAGRGNEQF
J: TRBJ2-1
D: TRBD2
size: -
V: TRBV5-6

CDR3: ASSTGEESYEQY
J: TRBJ2-7
D: -
size: -
V: TRBV18

CDR3: ASSPLPSGGFYNEQF
J: TRBJ2-1
D: TRBD2
size: -
V: TRBV5-5

CDR3: ASSSVNTEAF
J: TRBJ1-1
D: -
size: few
V: TRBV2

CDR3: AWKQGANQPQH
J: TRBJ1-5
D: TRBD1
size: -
V: TRBV30

CDR3: ASSLAGEGNQPQH
J: TRBJ1-5
D: -
size: few
V: TRBV5-1

CDR3: ASSHLPGKDSEQY
J: TRBJ2-7
D: -
size: few
V: TRBV3-1/TRBV3-2

CDR3: ASSQDLAGLSNTEAF
J: TRBJ1-1
D: -
size: -
V: TRBV4-3

CDR3: ATSRDPTGDYGYT
J: TRBJ1-2
D: -
size: -
V: TRBV15

CDR3: SARDTEAF
J: TRBJ1-1
D: -
size: -
V: TRBV29-1

CDR3: ASSPSGQGVREQY
J: TRBJ2-7
D: TRBD1
size: -
V: TRBV7-2

CDR3: ASATSRGQETQY
J: TRBJ2-5
D: -
size: -
V: TRBV2

CDR3: ASSLGEQGTQY
J: TRBJ2-3
D: -
size: once
V: TRBV7-3

CDR3: ASNKQGARYEQF
J: TRBJ2-1
D: TRBD1
size: few
V: TRBV5-4

CDR3: ASSQRGRTGEKLF
J: TRBJ1-4
D: -
size: once
V: TRBV14

CDR3: ASRSAGTFYNEQF
J: TRBJ2-1
D: -
size: -
V: TRBV28

CDR3: AGDREISYEQY
J: TRBJ2-7
D: -
size: few
V: TRBV11-3

CDR3: ASSLNSGAEAF
J: TRBJ1-1
D: -
size: once
V: TRBV12-3/TRBV12-4

CDR3: ASSVVGRGPNEQF
J: TRBJ2-1
D: -
size: -
V: TRBV9

CDR3: ASSSTRTGRELNQPQH
J: TRBJ1-5
D: TRBD1
size: -
V: TRBV27

CDR3: ASSIRADSYEQY
J: TRBJ2-7
D: -
size: -
V: TRBV19

CDR3: ASSQDPGGPQGEQY
J: TRBJ2-7
D: TRBD2
size: few
V: TRBV4-3

CDR3: ASSIGTDEKLF
J: TRBJ1-4
D: -
size: -
V: TRBV11-3

CDR3: ASSPWTDSYEQY
J: TRBJ2-7
D: -
size: -
V: TRBV7-9

CDR3: ASSVASGGATDTQY
J: TRBJ2-3
D: TRBD2
size: -
V: TRBV9

CDR3: ASRLRTGDAYEQY
J: TRBJ2-7
D: TRBD1
size: -
V: TRBV2

CDR3: ASSFGTSNEQF
J: TRBJ2-1
D: TRBD2
size: -
V: TRBV12-3/TRBV12-4

CDR3: ASRTEKYGYT
J: TRBJ1-2
D: -
size: -
V: TRBV2

CDR3: AIRMTVKNSPLH
J: TRBJ1-6
D: -
size: -
V: TRBV10-3

CDR3: ASREGLAGAEQY
J: TRBJ2-7
D: TRBD2
size: -
V: TRBV19

CDR3: ASRTGGMNEQY
J: TRBJ2-7
D: -
size: -
V: TRBV25-1

CDR3: ASSQTQGAGDTIY
J: TRBJ1-3
D: TRBD1
size: -
V: TRBV4-2

CDR3: ASSPHTDHSDTQY
J: TRBJ2-3
D: -
size: -
V: TRBV4-3

CDR3: ASSIRLGALNEQF
J: TRBJ2-1
D: -
size: -
V: TRBV19

CDR3: ASSFTGDYEQY
J: TRBJ2-7
D: -
size: -
V: TRBV5-1

CDR3: ASSVESGLRSGANVLT
J: TRBJ2-6
D: -
size: -
V: TRBV9

CDR3: ASSYVGESGNTIY
J: TRBJ1-3
D: -
size: -
V: TRBV6-5

CDR3: ASSTGTHSSYEQY
J: TRBJ2-7
D: -
size: -
V: TRBV5-6

CDR3: SAPLIGGPTEAF
J: TRBJ1-1
D: -
size: -
V: TRBV29-1

CDR3: ASSQRQGENNEQF
J: TRBJ2-1
D: TRBD1
size: -
V: TRBV3-1/TRBV3-2

CDR3: ASSPTTSGRPNTGELF
J: TRBJ2-2
D: TRBD2
size: once
V: TRBV7-2